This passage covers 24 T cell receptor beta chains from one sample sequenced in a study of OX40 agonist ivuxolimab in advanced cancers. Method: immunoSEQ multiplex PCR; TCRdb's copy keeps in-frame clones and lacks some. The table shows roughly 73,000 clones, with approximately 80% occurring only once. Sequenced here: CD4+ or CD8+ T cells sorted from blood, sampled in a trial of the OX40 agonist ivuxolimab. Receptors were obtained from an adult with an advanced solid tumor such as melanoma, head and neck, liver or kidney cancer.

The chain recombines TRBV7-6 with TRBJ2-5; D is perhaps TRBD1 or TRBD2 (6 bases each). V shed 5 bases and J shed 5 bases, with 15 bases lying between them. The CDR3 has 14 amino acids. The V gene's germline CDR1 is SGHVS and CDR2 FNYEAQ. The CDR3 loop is CASSRRGLGETQYF. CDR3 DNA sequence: TGTGCCAGCAGCCGACGGGGGCTGGGGGAGACCCAGTACTTC.

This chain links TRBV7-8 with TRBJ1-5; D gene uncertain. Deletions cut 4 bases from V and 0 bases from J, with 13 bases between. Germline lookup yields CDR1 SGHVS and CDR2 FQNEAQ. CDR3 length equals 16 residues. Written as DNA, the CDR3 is TGTGCCAGCAGCTCCCAGGATTTATATAGCAATCAGCCCCAGCATTTT. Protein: CASSSQDLYSNQPQHF.

The CDR3: CASSEDRGLLFADTQYF. The CDR3, as DNA: TGTGCCAGCAGTGAAGACAGGGGGCTCCTCTTTGCAGATACGCAGTATTTT. The chain uses TRBV6-1 and TRBJ2-3, with TRBD1 matching 9 bases. The CDR3 is 17 residues long. Germline loops: CDR1 MNHNS, CDR2 SASEGT. V lost 1 base, J lost 4 bases, and 9 bases stayed unmatched.

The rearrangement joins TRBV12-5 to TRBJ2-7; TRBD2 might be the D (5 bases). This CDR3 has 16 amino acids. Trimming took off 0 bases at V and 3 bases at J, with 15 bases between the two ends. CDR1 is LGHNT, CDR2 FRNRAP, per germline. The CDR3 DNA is TGTGCTAGTGGTTTGGTGATACGGGGTGGGGACTACGAGCAGTACTTC. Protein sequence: CASGLVIRGGDYEQYF. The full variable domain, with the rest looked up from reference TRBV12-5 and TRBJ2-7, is DARVTQTPRHKVTEMGQEVTMRCQPILGHNTVFWYRQTMMQGLELLAYFRNRAPLDDSGMPKDRFSAEMPDATLATLKIQPSEPRDSAVYFCASGLVIRGGDYEQYFGPGTRLTVT.

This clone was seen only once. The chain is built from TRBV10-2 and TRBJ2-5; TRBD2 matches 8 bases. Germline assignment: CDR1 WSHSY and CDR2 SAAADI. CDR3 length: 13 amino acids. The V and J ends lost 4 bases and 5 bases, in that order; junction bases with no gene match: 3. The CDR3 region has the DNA TGCGCCAGCAGTGCGACTAGCGCGGAGACCCAGTACTTC. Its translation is CASSATSAETQYF.

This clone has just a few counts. The CDR3 bases are TGTGCCAGCAGTACCCGGCCGGGGGGGGAGGCAGATACGCAGTATTTT. As protein: CASSTRPGGEADTQYF. The V call is TRBV6-6, the J call TRBJ2-3, with TRBD2 identical over 8 bases. V trimming: 5 bases; J trimming: 4 bases; junction bases outside the gene matches: 11. CDR1 and CDR2 from the germline V gene are MNHNY and SVGAGI (reference sequence). CDR3 size: 16 residues.

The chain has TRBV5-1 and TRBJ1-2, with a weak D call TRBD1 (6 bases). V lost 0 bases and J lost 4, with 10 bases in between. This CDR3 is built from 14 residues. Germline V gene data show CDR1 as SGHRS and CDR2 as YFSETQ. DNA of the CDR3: TGCGCCAGCAGCTTGGTCGGACAGAGCTATGGCTACACCTTC. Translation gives CASSLVGQSYGYTF.

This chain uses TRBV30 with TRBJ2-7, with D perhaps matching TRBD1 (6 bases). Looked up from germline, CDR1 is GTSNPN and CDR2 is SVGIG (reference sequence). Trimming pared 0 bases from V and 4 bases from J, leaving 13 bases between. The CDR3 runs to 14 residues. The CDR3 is CAWSVDRRPYEQYF. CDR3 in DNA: TGTGCCTGGAGTGTAGACAGGAGACCGTACGAGCAGTACTTC.

CDR3 residues: CASPKGQGGRETQYF. The CDR3 DNA reads TGTGCCAGCCCTAAGGGACAGGGAGGGAGAGAGACCCAGTACTTC. V and J are TRBV12-1 and TRBJ2-5; TRBD1 was called by the table and not checked on the DNA. TRBV12-1 constitutes a pseudogene. The CDR3 totals 15 residues.

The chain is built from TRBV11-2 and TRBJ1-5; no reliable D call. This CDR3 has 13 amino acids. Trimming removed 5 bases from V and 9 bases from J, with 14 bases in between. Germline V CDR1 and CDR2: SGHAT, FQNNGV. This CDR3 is CASSEGLTGPQHF. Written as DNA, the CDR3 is TGTGCCAGCAGCGAGGGCCTGACCGGGCCCCAGCATTTT.

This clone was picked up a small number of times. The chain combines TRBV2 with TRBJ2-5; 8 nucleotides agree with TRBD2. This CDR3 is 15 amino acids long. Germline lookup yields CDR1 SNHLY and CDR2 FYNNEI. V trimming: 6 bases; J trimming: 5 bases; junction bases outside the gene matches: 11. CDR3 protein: CASSPSGGRGETQYF. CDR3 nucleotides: TGTGCCAGCAGCCCGAGCGGGGGACGGGGGGAGACCCAGTACTTC.

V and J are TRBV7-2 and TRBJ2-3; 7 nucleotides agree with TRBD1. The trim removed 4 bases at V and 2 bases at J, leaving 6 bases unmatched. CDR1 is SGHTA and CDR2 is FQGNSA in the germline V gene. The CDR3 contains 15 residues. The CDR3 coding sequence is TGTGCCAGCAGCTCCCCAGGGGGTGACACAGATACGCAGTATTTT. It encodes CASSSPGGDTDTQYF.

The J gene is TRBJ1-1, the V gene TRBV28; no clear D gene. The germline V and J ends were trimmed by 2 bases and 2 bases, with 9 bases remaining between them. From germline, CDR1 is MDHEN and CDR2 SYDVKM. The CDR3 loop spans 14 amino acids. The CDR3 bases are TGTGCCAGCAGTTTAGTACAGTCCAACACTGAAGCTTTCTTT. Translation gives CASSLVQSNTEAFF.

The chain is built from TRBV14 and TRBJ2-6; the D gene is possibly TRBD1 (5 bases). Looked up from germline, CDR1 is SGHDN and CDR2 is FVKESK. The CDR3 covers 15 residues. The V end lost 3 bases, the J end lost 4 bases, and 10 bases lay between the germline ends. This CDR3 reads CASSQLGQGANVLTF. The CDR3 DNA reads TGTGCCAGCAGCCAGCTGGGGCAGGGGGCCAACGTCCTGACTTTC.

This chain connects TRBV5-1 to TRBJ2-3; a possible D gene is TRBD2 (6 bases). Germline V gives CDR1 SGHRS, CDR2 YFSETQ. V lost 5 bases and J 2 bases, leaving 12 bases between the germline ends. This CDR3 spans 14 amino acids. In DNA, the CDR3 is TGCGCCAGCAGTTCGAGCGGGCTCACAGATACGCAGTATTTT. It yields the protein CASSSSGLTDTQYF.

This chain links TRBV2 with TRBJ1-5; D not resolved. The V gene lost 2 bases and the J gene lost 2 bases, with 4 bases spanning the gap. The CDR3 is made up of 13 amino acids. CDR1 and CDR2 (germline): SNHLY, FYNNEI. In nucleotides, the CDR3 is TGTGCCAGCAGTGAACAGGGCAATCAGCCCCAGCATTTT. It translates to CASSEQGNQPQHF.

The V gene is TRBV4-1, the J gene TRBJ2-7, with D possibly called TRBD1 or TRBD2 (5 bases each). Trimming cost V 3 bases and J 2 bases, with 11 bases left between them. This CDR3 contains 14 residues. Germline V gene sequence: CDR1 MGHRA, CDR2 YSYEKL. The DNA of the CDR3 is TGCGCCAGCAGCCAGGTCCAGGGACCCTACGAGCAGTACTTC. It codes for CASSQVQGPYEQYF.

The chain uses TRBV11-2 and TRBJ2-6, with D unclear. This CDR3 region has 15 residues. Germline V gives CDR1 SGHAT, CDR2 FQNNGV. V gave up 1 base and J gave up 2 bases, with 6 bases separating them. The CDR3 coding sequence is TGTGCCAGCAGCTTAGGGGGAACTGGGGCCAACGTCCTGACTTTC. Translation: CASSLGGTGANVLTF.

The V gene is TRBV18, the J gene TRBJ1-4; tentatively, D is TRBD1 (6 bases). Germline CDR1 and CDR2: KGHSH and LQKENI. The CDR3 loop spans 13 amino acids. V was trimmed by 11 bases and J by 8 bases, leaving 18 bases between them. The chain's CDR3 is CAGGLYTGEKLFF. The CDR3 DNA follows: TGTGCCGGGGGCCTATATACAGGGGAAAAACTGTTTTTT.

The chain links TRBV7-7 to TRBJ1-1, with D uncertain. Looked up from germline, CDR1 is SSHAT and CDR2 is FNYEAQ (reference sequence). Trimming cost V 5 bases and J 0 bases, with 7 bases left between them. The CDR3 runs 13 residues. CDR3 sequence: CASSNSLNTEAFF. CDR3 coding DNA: TGTGCCAGCAGCAACAGCTTGAACACTGAAGCTTTCTTT.

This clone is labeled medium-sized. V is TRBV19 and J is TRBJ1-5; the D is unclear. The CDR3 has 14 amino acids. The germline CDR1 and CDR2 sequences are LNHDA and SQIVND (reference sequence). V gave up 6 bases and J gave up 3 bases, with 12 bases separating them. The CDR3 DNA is TGTGCCAGTAGCCTTCGGCGGTCCAATCAGCCCCAGCATTTT. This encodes CASSLRRSNQPQHF.

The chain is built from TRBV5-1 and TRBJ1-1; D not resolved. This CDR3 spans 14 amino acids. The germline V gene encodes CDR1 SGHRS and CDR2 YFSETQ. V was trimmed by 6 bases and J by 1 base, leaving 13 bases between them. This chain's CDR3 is CASTGKGGNTEAFF. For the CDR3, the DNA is TGCGCCAGCACCGGCAAGGGAGGGAACACTGAAGCTTTCTTT.

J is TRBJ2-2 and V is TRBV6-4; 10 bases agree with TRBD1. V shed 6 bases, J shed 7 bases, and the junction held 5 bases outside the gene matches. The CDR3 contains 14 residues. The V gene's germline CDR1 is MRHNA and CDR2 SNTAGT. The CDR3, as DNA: TGTGCCAGCAGCGCCGGGACAGGGGTCGGGGAGCTGTTTTTT. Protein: CASSAGTGVGELFF.

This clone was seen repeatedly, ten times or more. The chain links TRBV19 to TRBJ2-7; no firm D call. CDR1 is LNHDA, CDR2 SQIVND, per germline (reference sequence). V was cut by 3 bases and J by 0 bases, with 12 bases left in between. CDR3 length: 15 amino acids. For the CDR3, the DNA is TGTGCCAGTAGTATCGATGGACGGAGCTCCTACGAGCAGTACTTC. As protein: CASSIDGRSSYEQYF.